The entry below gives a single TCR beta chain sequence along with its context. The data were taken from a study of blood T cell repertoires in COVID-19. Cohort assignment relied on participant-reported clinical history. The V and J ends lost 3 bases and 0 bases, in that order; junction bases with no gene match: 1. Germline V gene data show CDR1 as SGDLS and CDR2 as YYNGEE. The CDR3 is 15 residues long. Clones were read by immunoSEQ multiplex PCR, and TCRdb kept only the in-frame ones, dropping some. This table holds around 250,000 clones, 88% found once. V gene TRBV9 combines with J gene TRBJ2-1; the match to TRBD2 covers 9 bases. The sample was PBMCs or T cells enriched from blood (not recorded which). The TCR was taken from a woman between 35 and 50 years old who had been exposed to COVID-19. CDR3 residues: CASSASGNSYNEQFF. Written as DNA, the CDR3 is TGTGCCAGCAGCGCTAGCGGGAACTCCTACAATGAGCAGTTCTTC.